The following is a T cell receptor beta chain sequence with its context. Its target is not known. Repertoires were generated with immunoSEQ multiplex PCR, while TCRdb's copy carries only in-frame clones and drops some. Of around 15,000 clones listed, around 87% are singletons. V gave up 5 bases and J gave up 3 bases; unmatched junction bases: 15. Germline V gene lookup returns CDR1 LNHNV and CDR2 YYDKDF (reference sequence). CDR3 length: 17 residues. This sample stems from a study of T cells and Merkel cell carcinoma outcomes. Overall study findings and caveats: In Merkel cell carcinoma, repertoire and T-cell density reportedly predicted outcomes.

Sequencing was carried out using tumor tissue from Merkel cell carcinoma. The sequence derives from a human donor with Merkel cell carcinoma. The genes are TRBV15 and TRBJ2-7, with 8 bases matching TRBD1. CDR3 in DNA: TGTGCCACCAGCGCTACCTTCAACCAGGGGGCGCGCTACGAGCAGTACTTC. It encodes CATSATFNQGARYEQYF.